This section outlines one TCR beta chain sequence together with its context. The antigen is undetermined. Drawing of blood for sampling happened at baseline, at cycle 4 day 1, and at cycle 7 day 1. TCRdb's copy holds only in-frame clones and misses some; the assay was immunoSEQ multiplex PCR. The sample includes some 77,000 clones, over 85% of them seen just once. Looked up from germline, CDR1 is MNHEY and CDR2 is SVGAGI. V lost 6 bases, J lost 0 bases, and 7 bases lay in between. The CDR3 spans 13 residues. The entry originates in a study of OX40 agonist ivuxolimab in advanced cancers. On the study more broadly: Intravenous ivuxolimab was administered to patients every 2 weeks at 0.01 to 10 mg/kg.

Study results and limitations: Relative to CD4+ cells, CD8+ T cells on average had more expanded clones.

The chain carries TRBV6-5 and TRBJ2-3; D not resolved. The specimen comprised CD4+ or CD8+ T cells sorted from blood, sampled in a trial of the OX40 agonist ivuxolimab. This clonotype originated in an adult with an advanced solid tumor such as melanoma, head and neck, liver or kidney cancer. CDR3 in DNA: TGTGCCAGCAGGAGCTATAGCACAGATACGCAGTATTTT. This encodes CASRSYSTDTQYF.